One and the same sample provided the 9 T cell receptor beta chains below, sequenced in a study of blood T cells in healthy people across ages. The use of a sample-barcoded 5' primer and a J-beta primer mix characterized a second PCR of about 7 to 12 cycles. TCRdb re-derived calls from the 5' RACE reads in MiXCR, one entry per CDR3 protein. The sample carries about 1.1 million distinct CDR3 sequences, around two fifths recorded once. The sequencing input was blood. These receptors all come from a man aged 18-30 years in good health.

Turning to this clonotype: Being one base from a much bigger clone, this may be a read error. The chain joins TRBV29-1 to TRBJ2-1; 7 bases are a match to TRBD1. In germline, CDR1 is SQVTM, CDR2 ANQGSEA. This CDR3 is 12 amino acids long. Unmatched junction bases numbered 4, after V lost 6 bases and J lost 5 bases. CDR3 bases: TGCAGCGTCGTAGACAGGGACAATGAGCAGTTCTTC. Its protein is CSVVDRDNEQFF.

Notes on this clonotype: A much larger clone lies a single base off, so this may be a read error. V and J are TRBV29-1 and TRBJ2-3, with D unclear. The CDR3 length is 14 residues. The ends were cut back, 5 bases at V and 4 bases at J, with 16 bases in the middle. Looked up from germline, CDR1 is SQVTM and CDR2 is ANQGSEA. The CDR3 spells CSVMTRAAADTQYF. CDR3 DNA sequence: TGCAGCGTTATGACTCGGGCCGCTGCAGATACGCAGTATTTT.

J is TRBJ2-1 and V is TRBV7-9, with 9 positions matching TRBD2. This CDR3 comprises 15 residues. CDR1 and CDR2 (germline): SEHNR, FQNEAQ (reference sequence). The J segment lost 6 bases and the V segment lost 2 bases, leaving 5 bases of the junction unmatched. The CDR3 bases are TGTGCCAGCAGCTTAATCTCACTAGCGGGCAATGAGCAGTTCTTC. Encoded protein: CASSLISLAGNEQFF.

The V call is TRBV27, the J call TRBJ2-4; D is possibly TRBD1 or TRBD2 (5 bases each). The J call may be in error: the DNA end matches TRBJ2-7 better. Germline CDR1 and CDR2: MNHEY and SMNVEV (reference sequence). The CDR3 spans 14 residues. The CDR3 loop reads CASSRSPGGYEQYF. CDR3 nucleotide sequence: TGTGCCAGCAGTCGGTCCCCTGGGGGCTACGAGCAGTACTTC.

This clonotype was counted ten times or more. The chain uses TRBV6-6 and TRBJ1-2; 7 nucleotides line up with TRBD1. With 2 bases clipped from V and 5 bases from J, the junction kept 8 bases outside the gene matches. Germline V gene data show CDR1 as MNHNY and CDR2 as SVGAGI (reference sequence). There are 15 residues in the CDR3. CDR3 sequence reads: CASSYPTGTGYGYTF. Here the CDR3 DNA reads TGTGCCAGCAGTTACCCGACAGGGACCGGTTATGGCTACACCTTC.

This chain joins TRBV4-2 and TRBJ1-1; weak D call: TRBD1 (5 bases). Germline lookup yields CDR1 LGHNA and CDR2 YNFKEQ. V gave up 0 bases and J gave up 7 bases, with 15 bases separating them. This CDR3 region has 15 residues. The CDR3: CASSQEGRAELEAFF. The CDR3 DNA reads TGTGCCAGCAGCCAAGAGGGGCGGGCTGAGCTTGAAGCTTTCTTT.

This clonotype was picked up one time. Since a far larger clone is one base different, this is likely a read error. V gene TRBV12-3 or TRBV12-4 combines with J gene TRBJ1-2; maybe TRBD1 (5 bases). Trimming took 6 bases from V and 8 from J, leaving 13 bases between them. The CDR3 sequence is 12 residues long. For the CDR3, the DNA is TGTGCCAGCAGGTTGCAGGGAGAGGGCTACACCTTC. Amino acids: CASRLQGEGYTF.

This chain joins TRBV7-2 and TRBJ1-1; 7 bases agree with TRBD1. Germline loops: CDR1 SGHTA, CDR2 FQGNSA. The CDR3 contains 12 residues. Trimming took 0 bases from V and 9 from J; bases not matched to a gene: 1. The DNA of the CDR3 is TGTGCCAGCAGCTTAGCGACAGGGAAAGCTTTCTTT. It codes for CASSLATGKAFF. Variable domain in full (rest from reference TRBV7-2 and TRBJ1-1): GAGVSQSPSNKVTEKGKDVELRCDPISGHTALYWYRQSLGQGLEFLIYFQGNSAPDKSGLPSDRFSAERTGGSVSTLTIQRTQQEDSAVYLCASSLATGKAFFGQGTRLTVV.

This clonotype was seen repeatedly, ten times or more. The chain links TRBV7-2 to TRBJ1-4; D remains ambiguous. The CDR3 totals 15 residues. Deletions cut 5 bases from V and 0 bases from J, with 10 bases between. Germline loops: CDR1 SGHTA, CDR2 FQGNSA. The CDR3 loop reads CASSGDGATNEKLFF. CDR3 DNA: TGTGCCAGCAGCGGCGACGGTGCAACTAATGAAAAACTGTTTTTT.